The 13 T cell receptor beta chains listed next were all sequenced from one sample in a study of T cell responses to AZD1222 COVID-19 vaccine. Using immunoSEQ multiplex PCR, the repertoire was profiled, and TCRdb retains in-frame clones only, with some absent. The sample table sets out under 150,000 clones. The material sequenced was peripheral blood. All receptors derive from an adult in good health.

This chain connects TRBV24-1 to TRBJ1-1; tentative D call: TRBD1 (6 bases). CDR3 length: 17 residues. Germline-derived CDR1 and CDR2 are KGHDR and SFDVKD. V was clipped by 5 bases and J by 5 bases, with 23 bases between them. The chain's CDR3 is CATSAPGTIPLGTEAFF. CDR3 bases: TGTGCCACCAGTGCCCCAGGGACAATACCTTTGGGGACTGAAGCTTTCTTT.

The V call is TRBV5-1, the J call TRBJ1-2, with D possibly TRBD1 on 5 matching bases. V was clipped by 2 bases and J by 4 bases, with 18 bases between them. CDR1 is SGHRS, CDR2 YFSETQ, per germline. The CDR3 is 16 amino acids. The DNA for the CDR3 is TGCGCCAGCAGCTTAAATCCCGGGACCGTTTCCTATGGCTACACCTTC. It translates to CASSLNPGTVSYGYTF.

V usage is TRBV3-1 (or the pseudogene TRBV3-2) and J usage is TRBJ2-5; no reliable D call. The V and J ends lost 3 bases and 4 bases respectively, with 15 bases between them. The CDR3 runs 15 residues. Germline V lookup: CDR1 LGHDT, CDR2 YNNKEL (reference sequence). The DNA of the CDR3 is TGTGCCAGCAGCCACCTGGTCACTACCGTAGAGACCCAGTACTTC. Translation gives CASSHLVTTVETQYF.

The CDR3 DNA reads TGTGCCAGCAGCCCCTCGGGACAGGCTTATGGCTACACCTTC. As protein: CASSPSGQAYGYTF. This sequence joins TRBV5-4 and TRBJ1-2; 8 bases agree with TRBD1. The junction had 7 bases not matched to a gene; V was cut back by 4 bases and J by 5 bases. The CDR3 extends over 14 amino acids. Germline assignment: CDR1 SGHNT and CDR2 YYREEE (reference sequence).

V gene TRBV18 combines with J gene TRBJ2-7; tentatively, D is TRBD2 (5 bases). V was pared by 4 bases and J by 3 bases, with 13 bases between. There are 14 residues in the CDR3. The V gene's germline CDR1 is KGHSH and CDR2 LQKENI. The DNA of the CDR3 is TGTGCCAGCTCACTCGCGTCGGGGTACTACGAGCAGTACTTC. Its protein is CASSLASGYYEQYF.

The chain couples TRBV4-1 to TRBJ1-1; D may be TRBD1 (5 bases). Germline CDR1 is MGHRA and CDR2 is YSYEKL. V lost 0 bases and J lost 8, with 10 bases in between. There are 13 residues in the CDR3. This CDR3 is CASSQEGWDEAFF. CDR3 nucleotides: TGCGCCAGCAGCCAAGAGGGGTGGGACGAAGCTTTCTTT.

The genes are TRBV2 and TRBJ2-2, with 10 nucleotides matching TRBD1. After removal of 3 bases from V and 5 bases from J, the junction contained 0 bases not matched to a gene. CDR1 and CDR2 (germline): SNHLY, FYNNEI. The CDR3 spans 14 residues. The CDR3 loop reads CASSEDRGTGELFF. The CDR3 nucleotides are TGTGCCAGCAGTGAGGACAGGGGGACCGGGGAGCTGTTTTTT.

The rearrangement links TRBV11-2 to TRBJ1-6, with D unresolved. There are 14 residues in the CDR3. Per germline, CDR1 SGHAT and CDR2 FQNNGV. The V end was cut by 2 bases, the J end by 6 bases, with 8 bases between. CDR3 nucleotides: TGTGCCAGCAGCTTATTACAAATTAATTCACCCCTCCACTTT. The encoded protein is CASSLLQINSPLHF.

The rearrangement links TRBV6-5 to TRBJ2-7; D is perhaps TRBD2 (6 bases). The CDR3 runs 13 residues. Trimming pared 6 bases from V and 3 bases from J, leaving 12 bases between. Germline V gene data show CDR1 as MNHEY and CDR2 as SVGAGI. CDR3 loop: CASRAGRHYEQYF. CDR3 coding DNA: TGTGCCAGCAGGGCGGGACGGCACTACGAGCAGTACTTC.

The genes are TRBV11-3 and TRBJ2-7; no clear D gene. The CDR3 covers 13 residues. V lost 3 bases to trimming and J lost 2 bases, with 8 bases between them. The germline CDR1 and CDR2 sequences are SGHNT and YENEEA. This chain's CDR3 is CASSLDGTYEQYF. Here the CDR3 DNA reads TGTGCCAGCAGCTTGGACGGAACCTACGAGCAGTACTTC.

The chain uses TRBV6-2 or TRBV6-3 and TRBJ2-6; 8 bases match TRBD1. With V trimmed by 6 bases and J by 1 base, 8 bases remained unmatched. The CDR3 totals 17 residues. Per germline, CDR1 MNHEY and CDR2 SVGEGT. The CDR3 region has the DNA TGTGCCAGCAGCTCCCAGGGGGCGCCGTCTGGGGCCAACGTCCTGACTTTC. Translating it yields CASSSQGAPSGANVLTF.

The chain employs TRBV5-1 and TRBJ1-2, with D perhaps TRBD1 (5 bases). The V gene's germline CDR1 is SGHRS and CDR2 YFSETQ. The germline V and J ends were trimmed by 4 bases and 5 bases, with 18 bases remaining between them. The CDR3 runs to 15 residues. The CDR3 sequence: CASSPRRVGEYGYTF. CDR3 sequence (DNA): TGCGCCAGCAGCCCTCGGAGGGTGGGGGAATATGGCTACACCTTC. Filled out from reference TRBV5-1 and TRBJ1-2, the complete variable domain reads KAGVTQTPRYLIKTRGQQVTLSCSPISGHRSVSWYQQTPGQGLQFLFEYFSETQRNKGNFPGRFSGRQFSNSRSEMNVSTLELGDSALYLCASSPRRVGEYGYTFGSGTRLTVV.

The V and J genes are TRBV28 and TRBJ1-3, with D hard to call. This CDR3 region has 13 residues. Looked up from germline, CDR1 is MDHEN and CDR2 is SYDVKM. Trimming removed 4 bases at V and 1 base at J, with 5 bases between. Here the CDR3 reads CASSSASGNTIYF. The DNA of the CDR3 is TGTGCCAGCAGTTCCGCATCTGGAAACACCATATATTTT.